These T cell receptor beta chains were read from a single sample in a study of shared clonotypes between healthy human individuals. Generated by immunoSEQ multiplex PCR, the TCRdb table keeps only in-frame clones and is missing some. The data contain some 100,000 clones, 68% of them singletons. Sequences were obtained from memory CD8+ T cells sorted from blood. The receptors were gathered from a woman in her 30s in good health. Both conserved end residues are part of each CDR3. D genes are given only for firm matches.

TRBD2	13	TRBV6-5	CASSRLAHYEQYF
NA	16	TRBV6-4	CASSDNVAQGADTQYF
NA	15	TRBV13	CASSLEGDGTGELFF
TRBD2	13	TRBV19	CASSIWLADEQFF
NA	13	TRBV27	CASSHISSYEQYF
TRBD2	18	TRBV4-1	CASSPTLAGGMSSYEQYF
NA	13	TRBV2	CASSGQPDQPQHF
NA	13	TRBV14	CASSSIGTSGYTF
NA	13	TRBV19	CASSMWIFEKLFF
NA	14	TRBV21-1	CASSSGQLNTEAFF
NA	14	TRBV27	CASRVRQGYYEQYF
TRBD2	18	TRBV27	CASSFRGLAGGRLYEQYF
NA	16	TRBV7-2	CASSLGSGLGEETQYF
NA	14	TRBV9	CASSVGGGSDEQFF
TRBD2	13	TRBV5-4	CASSRTSGDEQYF
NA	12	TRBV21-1	CASSKVGQAGYF
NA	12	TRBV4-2	CASSQEGLPQHF
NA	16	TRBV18	CASSPVAVGPYNEQFF
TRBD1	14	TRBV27	CASSFRDRGYGYTF
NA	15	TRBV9	CASSVGVTKPYEQYF
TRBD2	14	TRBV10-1	CASSGAGENYEQYF
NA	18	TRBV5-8	CASSSTLQGSSRQWGYTF
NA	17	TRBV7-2	CASSLVAGMRRGAEAFF
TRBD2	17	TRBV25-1	CASSEPSQSGRRDTQYF
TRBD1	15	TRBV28	CASSPRDRGSREQYF
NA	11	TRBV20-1	CSAGREGGYTF
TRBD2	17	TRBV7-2	CASSLWFGGLAPYEQYF
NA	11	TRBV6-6	CASSYRETQYF